The 21 T cell receptor beta chains below come from one sample, sequenced in a study of blood T cells in healthy people across ages. Sample-barcoded 5' priming and a J-beta primer mix drove a second PCR of roughly 7 to 11 cycles. TCRdb analysed the 5' RACE reads with MiXCR anew, one entry per CDR3 protein. There are 980,000 or so distinct CDR3 sequences in the sample; about 44% occur only once, and roughly an eighth lies in the top ten. Sequenced input: blood. The receptors were sampled from a man aged 30 to 39 in good health.

This clonotype was detected a few times. The genes are TRBV11-2 and TRBJ1-1; TRBD1 is a possible D gene (5 bases). In germline, CDR1 is SGHAT, CDR2 FQNNGV. The CDR3 runs to 20 residues. V was cut by 0 bases and J by 2 bases, with 25 bases left in between. CDR3 region: CASSLDLGGATHVPNTEAFF. The CDR3, as DNA: TGTGCCAGCAGCTTAGATCTGGGAGGGGCTACGCACGTACCAAACACTGAAGCTTTCTTT.

The chain is built from TRBV3-1 and TRBJ2-3, with TRBD2 matching 10 bases. V lost 0 bases, J lost 6 bases, and 3 bases stayed unmatched. Germline CDR1 reads LGHDT; CDR2 reads YNNKEL (reference sequence). The CDR3 loop spans 15 amino acids. The CDR3 DNA reads as TGTGCCAGCAGCCAAGACGGGACTAGCGCGGATACGCAGTATTTT. The encoded protein is CASSQDGTSADTQYF.

The chain combines TRBV20-1 with TRBJ2-1; D possibly corresponds to TRBD2 (7 bases). V lost 0 bases, J lost 8 bases, and 20 bases lay in between. This CDR3 comprises 16 residues. CDR1 is DFQATT and CDR2 is SNEGSKA in the germline V gene (reference sequence). The CDR3 DNA reads as TGCAGTGCTAGAGATCTAATGGGGGGGCCTGGGGATGAGCAGTTCTTC. Its protein product is CSARDLMGGPGDEQFF.

V usage is TRBV29-1 and J usage is TRBJ2-1; 9 positions match TRBD1. CDR3 length: 12 amino acids. Germline V gene lookup returns CDR1 SQVTM and CDR2 ANQGSEA. With 4 bases clipped from V and 8 bases from J, the junction kept 3 bases outside the gene matches. As DNA, the CDR3 is TGCAGCGTTGGGACAGGGGAGGATGAGCAGTTCTTC. It translates to CSVGTGEDEQFF.

As concerns this clonotype: At one of its ends the junction is not consistent with the germline gene, which may arise from a read error. This rearrangement joins TRBV4-2 to TRBJ2-5, with 8 positions matching TRBD2. The CDR3 is 14 residues long. The germline V gene has CDR1 LGHNA and CDR2 YNFKEQ. The CDR3 spells CVSSQGAGEETQYF. CDR3 bases: TGTGTCAGCAGCCAAGGAGCGGGAGAAGAGACCCAGTACTTC.

In regard to this clonotype: Sequence at one end of the junction differs from germline and may be a read error. The chain links TRBV9 to TRBJ2-1; either TRBD1 or TRBD2 may fit D (5 bases each). There are 15 residues in the CDR3. The V gene's germline CDR1 is SGDLS and CDR2 YYNGEE. CDR3 DNA sequence: TGTGTCAGCAACCCCTCCGGGACCCTCTACAATGAGCAGTTCTTC. Its protein is CVSNPSGTLYNEQFF.

This chain uses TRBV5-1 with TRBJ2-1, with TRBD1 identical over 8 bases. Per germline, CDR1 SGHRS and CDR2 YFSETQ. J gave up 3 bases and V 6 bases, and 5 bases lay outside the gene matches. The CDR3 consists of 14 residues. DNA for the CDR3: TGCGCCAGCATTCAGGGGGCTGACTACAATGAGCAGTTCTTC. Amino acid sequence: CASIQGADYNEQFF.

The rearrangement uses TRBV20-1 and TRBJ1-5, with D unresolved. Germline V gives CDR1 DFQATT, CDR2 SNEGSKA (reference sequence). The V end was cut by 0 bases, the J end by 5 bases, with 11 bases between. The length of the CDR3 is 14 residues. The CDR3 DNA is TGCAGTGCTAGAGATGGCACAAGGGATCAGCCCCAGCATTTT. This gives the protein CSARDGTRDQPQHF.

The chain is built from TRBV3-1 and TRBJ2-3; no clear D. The CDR3 is 15 residues long. Trimming stripped 0 bases from V and 0 bases from J, with 7 bases between. Germline V lookup: CDR1 LGHDT, CDR2 YNNKEL (reference sequence). Here the CDR3 DNA reads TGTGCCAGCAGCCAAGATGTGGGCAGCACAGATACGCAGTATTTT. Encoded protein: CASSQDVGSTDTQYF.

V gene TRBV12-3 or TRBV12-4 combines with J gene TRBJ2-1, with D possibly TRBD2 on 6 matching bases. Trimming took off 4 bases at V and 3 bases at J, with 19 bases between the two ends. The CDR3 has 17 amino acids. CDR3 sequence (DNA): TGTGCCAGCAGTTATGGGGGGAGTTCGCTTATCTACAATGAGCAGTTCTTC. Protein sequence: CASSYGGSSLIYNEQFF.

This chain connects TRBV12-3 or TRBV12-4 to TRBJ2-3, with unresolved D. Trimming left V 6 bases short and J 2 bases short, with 9 bases between. CDR3 length equals 13 residues. CDR3: CASSQTYTDTQYF. The CDR3 DNA sequence: TGTGCCAGCAGCCAAACCTACACAGATACGCAGTATTTT.

The chain is built from TRBV7-3 and TRBJ1-6; 10 bases fit TRBD1. There are 17 residues in the CDR3. CDR1 is SGHTA and CDR2 is FQGTGA in the germline V gene. V gave up 5 bases and J gave up 8 bases; unmatched junction bases: 12. CDR3 sequence reads: CASSGPRVGTGDSPLHF. DNA for the CDR3: TGTGCCAGCAGCGGACCCAGAGTGGGGACAGGGGATTCACCCCTCCACTTT.

This chain connects TRBV5-1 to TRBJ1-4, with TRBD1 identical over 8 bases. From germline, CDR1 is SGHRS and CDR2 YFSETQ. The trim removed 0 bases at V and 7 bases at J, leaving 2 bases unmatched. This CDR3 contains 14 residues. The CDR3 DNA is TGCGCCAGCAGCTTGGACAGGGGGTTTGAAAAACTGTTTTTT. It yields the protein CASSLDRGFEKLFF.

V gene TRBV7-9 combines with J gene TRBJ2-7; D is perhaps TRBD1 (6 bases). Germline lookup yields CDR1 SEHNR and CDR2 FQNEAQ (reference sequence). The CDR3 is 15 residues long. V gave up 5 bases and J gave up 3 bases, with 17 bases separating them. CDR3 coding DNA: TGTGCCAGCAGCCCAAGGCTGGGGACACACTACGAGCAGTACTTC. This sequence encodes CASSPRLGTHYEQYF.

The sample holds many counts of this clonotype. This chain uses TRBV7-2 with TRBJ2-7; D is unclear. The length of the CDR3 is 12 residues. CDR1 is SGHTA, CDR2 FQGNSA, per germline. V shed 3 bases and J shed 7 bases, with 10 bases lying between them. In DNA form, the CDR3 reads TGTGCCAGCAGCTTTTTCTCGGTTGAGCAGTACTTC. It yields the protein CASSFFSVEQYF.

The rearrangement joins TRBV13 to TRBJ2-7; 9 bases agree with TRBD1. The germline V gene encodes CDR1 PRHDT and CDR2 FYEKMQ (reference sequence). Unmatched junction bases numbered 11, after V lost 5 bases and J lost 3 bases. The CDR3 spans 16 residues. The CDR3 here is CASSARPGQGYYEQYF. The CDR3 DNA is TGTGCCAGCAGCGCTCGACCGGGACAGGGTTACTACGAGCAGTACTTC.

V gene TRBV25-1 combines with J gene TRBJ1-6; tentative D call: TRBD1 (5 bases). The CDR3 runs to 14 residues. Deletions cut 5 bases from V and 5 bases from J, with 10 bases between. Germline lookup yields CDR1 MGHDK and CDR2 SYGVNS. The CDR3 DNA sequence: TGTGCCAGCAGTTCAGACAGCAATAATTCACCCCTCCACTTT. Its protein is CASSSDSNNSPLHF.

This chain links TRBV12-3 or TRBV12-4 with TRBJ2-1, with TRBD2 identical over 13 bases. This CDR3 is built from 15 residues. Trimming cost V 6 bases and J 6 bases; bases outside gene matches: 5. The CDR3 nucleotides are TGTGCCAGCAGCGGGACTAGCGGGGTGGCCAATGAGCAGTTCTTC. Protein product: CASSGTSGVANEQFF.

The chain has TRBV4-3 and TRBJ2-2; perhaps TRBD2 as D (5 bases). This CDR3 is built from 13 residues. Trimming stripped 0 bases from V and 9 bases from J, with 8 bases between. CDR1 is LGHNA and CDR2 is YSLEER in the germline V gene. In DNA form, the CDR3 reads TGCGCCAGCAGCCAAGACAGGAGGCGGGAGCTGTTTTTT. Translation gives CASSQDRRRELFF.

This clonotype turned up a few times. The chain carries TRBV28 and TRBJ2-7; TRBD2 agrees at 8 bases. CDR1 is MDHEN and CDR2 is SYDVKM in the germline V gene. The trim removed 3 bases at V and 3 bases at J, leaving 4 bases unmatched. The CDR3 loop spans 14 amino acids. The CDR3 nucleotides are TGTGCCAGCAGTTTCCTAGCGGGTTTCTACGAGCAGTACTTC. This codes for CASSFLAGFYEQYF.

V is TRBV15 and J is TRBJ1-5, with D perhaps TRBD1 (6 bases). CDR1 and CDR2 from the germline V gene are LNHNV and YYDKDF (reference sequence). The CDR3 covers 15 residues. V was pared by 0 bases and J by 5 bases, with 11 bases between. In nucleotides, the CDR3 is TGTGCCACCAGCAGAGATCTAGCAGGGGATCAGCCCCAGCATTTT. This translates into CATSRDLAGDQPQHF. Drawing the rest from reference TRBV15 and TRBJ1-5, the complete variable domain is DAMVIQNPRYQVTQFGKPVTLSCSQTLNHNVMYWYQQKSSQAPKLLFHYYDKDFNNEADTPDNFQSRRPNTSFCFLDIRSPGLGDTAMYLCATSRDLAGDQPQHFGDGTRLSIL.